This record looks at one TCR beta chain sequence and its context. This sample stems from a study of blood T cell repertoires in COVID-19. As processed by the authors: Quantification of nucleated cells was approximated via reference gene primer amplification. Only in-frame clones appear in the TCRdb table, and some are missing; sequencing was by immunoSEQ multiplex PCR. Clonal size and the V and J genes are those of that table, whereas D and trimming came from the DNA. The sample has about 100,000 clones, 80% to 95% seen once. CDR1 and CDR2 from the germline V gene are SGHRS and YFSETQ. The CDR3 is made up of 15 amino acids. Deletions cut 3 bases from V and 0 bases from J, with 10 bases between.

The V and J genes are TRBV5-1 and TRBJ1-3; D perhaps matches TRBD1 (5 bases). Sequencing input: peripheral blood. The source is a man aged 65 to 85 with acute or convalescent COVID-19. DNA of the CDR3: TGCGCCAGCAGCTGGGACGGGAGCTCTGGAAACACCATATATTTT. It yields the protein CASSWDGSSGNTIYF.